Shown below are 18 T cell receptor beta chains from a single sample sequenced in a study of Ad26.COV2.S vaccination and SARS-CoV-2 variants. Sample treatment: about 20 received Ad26.COV2.S at low or high dose, single or two shots; several received placebo; per-sample allocation not given. Sample collection was performed on day 63 after the first vaccine or placebo injection. Some clones are missing from TCRdb's copy, which holds only in-frame ones; the method was immunoSEQ multiplex PCR. The sample yields 350,000 to 450,000 clones, 87% seen once. This material consisted of peripheral blood, taken in a trial of Ad26.COV2.S vaccine versus placebo. Source of these receptors: a person aged 18-60 years who received the Ad26.COV2.S COVID-19 vaccine or a placebo.

The V and J genes are TRBV11-3 and TRBJ2-2; 8 positions agree with TRBD2. This CDR3 is built from 15 residues. Trimming cost V 4 bases and J 6 bases; bases outside gene matches: 7. Germline values: CDR1 SGHNT, CDR2 YENEEA. CDR3 sequence reads: CASSSRGGQAGELFF. Here the CDR3 DNA reads TGTGCCAGCAGCTCACGCGGGGGGCAGGCCGGGGAGCTGTTTTTT.

The chain couples TRBV3-1 (or the pseudogene TRBV3-2) to TRBJ1-5, with D hard to call. CDR1 and CDR2 from the germline V gene are LGHDT and YNNKEL (reference sequence). This CDR3 comprises 15 residues. Trimming pared 0 bases from V and 3 bases from J, leaving 9 bases between. The CDR3 is CASSQDPSYNQPQHF. The CDR3 bases are TGTGCCAGCAGCCAAGACCCCAGTTACAATCAGCCCCAGCATTTT.

The chain employs TRBV6-1 and TRBJ2-4, with no clear D. The CDR3 is 12 residues long. V was cut by 3 bases and J by 5 bases, with 5 bases left in between. Germline V gives CDR1 MNHNS, CDR2 SASEGT. In DNA form, the CDR3 reads TGTGCCAGCAGTGAGGCGGAAAACATTCAGTACTTC. Translating gives CASSEAENIQYF.

The CDR3 DNA is TGTGCCAGCAGCTTAAGGGCAACTAGCACAGATACGCAGTATTTT. This translates into CASSLRATSTDTQYF. This chain uses TRBV7-3 with TRBJ2-3, with no clear D. Trimming pared 1 base from V and 0 bases from J, leaving 8 bases between. Germline CDR1 reads SGHTA; CDR2 reads FQGTGA. The CDR3 runs to 15 residues.

The chain carries TRBV10-3 and TRBJ2-7, with 9 bases identical to TRBD1. Germline V CDR1 and CDR2: ENHRY, SYGVKD. Trimming at V came to 6 bases and at J to 6 bases, leaving 12 bases not matched to a gene. This CDR3 contains 15 residues. CDR3 loop: CAISQAGTGSGEQYF. The CDR3 region has the DNA TGTGCCATCAGCCAGGCCGGGACAGGGTCGGGCGAGCAGTACTTC.

The V call is TRBV6-1, the J call TRBJ2-7; D gene unclear. The CDR3 has 17 residues. The ends were cut back, 3 bases at V and 0 bases at J, with 18 bases in the middle. The germline V gene has CDR1 MNHNS and CDR2 SASEGT. In nucleotides, the CDR3 is TGTGCCAGCAGTGACCTCCCAGGTGGGCGATTCTCCTACGAGCAGTACTTC. Its protein product is CASSDLPGGRFSYEQYF.

In regard to this clone: Other DNA sequences in the same sample also yield this CDR3. This chain uses TRBV24-1 with TRBJ1-2; 8 nucleotides line up with TRBD1. J was trimmed by 7 bases and V by 4 bases; bases with no gene match: 4. Germline CDR1 reads KGHDR; CDR2 reads SFDVKD. The CDR3 runs to 13 residues. The chain's CDR3 is CATSDRTGFGYTF. The CDR3, as DNA: TGTGCCACCAGTGACAGGACAGGGTTTGGCTACACCTTC.

The chain has TRBV7-2 and TRBJ2-7, with 7 bases identical to TRBD1. Looked up from germline, CDR1 is SGHTA and CDR2 is FQGNSA. The CDR3 totals 17 residues. The J segment lost 3 bases and the V segment lost 4 bases, leaving 15 bases of the junction unmatched. The CDR3 loop reads CASSSPRQGHFYYEQYF. CDR3 nucleotides: TGTGCCAGCAGCTCGCCTCGACAGGGACATTTCTACTACGAGCAGTACTTC.

The chain combines TRBV7-3 with TRBJ1-1, with a tentative D call TRBD1 (6 bases). V was trimmed by 8 bases and J by 6 bases, leaving 16 bases between them. The CDR3 contains 13 residues. Germline V CDR1 and CDR2: SGHTA, FQGTGA. Here the CDR3 DNA reads TGTGCCAGCCAACTAACCAGGACAGCTGAAGCTTTCTTT. Translated: CASQLTRTAEAFF. Supplemented by reference TRBV7-3 and TRBJ1-1, the full variable domain reads GAGVSQTPSNKVTEKGKYVELRCDPISGHTALYWYRQSLGQGPEFLIYFQGTGAADDSGLPNDRFFAVRPEGSVSTLKIQRTERGDSAVYLCASQLTRTAEAFFGQGTRLTVV.

The CDR3 nucleotides read TGTGCCAGCAGCATTACAGGGTTCTCCTACAATGAGCAGTTCTTC. As protein: CASSITGFSYNEQFF. J is TRBJ2-1 and V is TRBV11-2, with D tentatively TRBD1 (6 bases). Germline V lookup: CDR1 SGHAT, CDR2 FQNNGV. The CDR3 spans 15 residues. V lost 5 bases, J lost 0 bases, and 11 bases lay in between.

This chain links TRBV19 with TRBJ1-2, with 7 bases that match TRBD1. CDR1 and CDR2 (germline): LNHDA, SQIVND (reference sequence). The CDR3 is 12 amino acids. J lost 8 bases, V lost 6 bases, and 6 bases had no gene match. In DNA, the CDR3 is TGTGCCAGTAGCCCGACAGGGAGCGGCTACACCTTC. This codes for CASSPTGSGYTF.

In its sample, this clone was seen once. The gene calls are TRBV11-3 and TRBJ2-5; 9 nucleotides match TRBD1. This CDR3 contains 15 residues. With V trimmed by 5 bases and J by 5 bases, 9 bases remained unmatched. Germline V lookup: CDR1 SGHNT, CDR2 YENEEA. The CDR3 region is CASSPGQGGRETQYF. CDR3 DNA: TGTGCCAGCAGCCCGGGACAGGGAGGAAGGGAGACCCAGTACTTC. The whole variable domain, filled in from reference TRBV11-3 and TRBJ2-5, reads EAGVVQSPRYKIIEKKQPVAFWCNPISGHNTLYWYLQNLGQGPELLIRYENEEAVDDSQLPKDRFSAERLKGVDSTLKIQPAELGDSAVYLCASSPGQGGRETQYFGPGTRLLVL.

The V gene is TRBV11-2, the J gene TRBJ2-3; D uncertain. CDR1 and CDR2 (germline): SGHAT, FQNNGV. V gave up 1 base and J gave up 0 bases, with 8 bases separating them. CDR3 size: 15 residues. In nucleotides, the CDR3 is TGTGCCAGCAGCTTAGGATCTACTAGCACAGATACGCAGTATTTT. It encodes CASSLGSTSTDTQYF.

The chain has TRBV18 and TRBJ2-2, with no clear D. V lost 1 base and J lost 0, with 9 bases in between. Per germline, CDR1 KGHSH and CDR2 LQKENI. This CDR3 contains 16 residues. CDR3 in DNA: TGTGCCAGCTCACCACGTATATTAGCGAACACCGGGGAGCTGTTTTTT. Translation: CASSPRILANTGELFF.

The gene calls are TRBV7-2 and TRBJ2-5; 9 positions agree with TRBD1. The CDR3 loop spans 15 amino acids. With 3 bases clipped from V and 5 bases from J, the junction kept 7 bases outside the gene matches. Germline V lookup: CDR1 SGHTA, CDR2 FQGNSA. The CDR3 DNA follows: TGTGCCAGCAGCTTGGGACAGGGAGGTCGGGAGACCCAGTACTTC. Residues: CASSLGQGGRETQYF.

The chain uses TRBV20-1 and TRBJ1-1; D gene uncertain. There are 13 residues in the CDR3. Germline CDR1 and CDR2: DFQATT and SNEGSKA (reference sequence). The V gene lost 3 bases and the J gene lost 1 base, with 9 bases spanning the gap. In nucleotides, the CDR3 is TGCAGTGCTAGTCTGACCCAGAACACTGAAGCTTTCTTT. It specifies CSASLTQNTEAFF.

The chain employs TRBV5-5 and TRBJ2-1; 10 bases align to TRBD2. The CDR3 covers 16 residues. Germline values: CDR1 SGHKS, CDR2 YYEKEE (reference sequence). The V and J ends lost 4 bases and 2 bases, in that order; junction bases with no gene match: 6. For the CDR3, the DNA is TGTGCCAGCAGCGTATTACTAGCGGGGACCTACAATGAGCAGTTCTTC. Protein product: CASSVLLAGTYNEQFF.

This chain links TRBV6-6 with TRBJ2-7; 15 nucleotides line up with TRBD2. The CDR3 loop spans 18 amino acids. Germline CDR1 reads MNHNY; CDR2 reads SVGAGI (reference sequence). Trimming at V came to 5 bases and at J to 2 bases, leaving 10 bases not matched to a gene. The CDR3 nucleotides read TGTGCCAGCAGTCGGACTAGCGGGGGGGCCTTTAGGGCCTACGAGCAGTACTTC. Translating it yields CASSRTSGGAFRAYEQYF.